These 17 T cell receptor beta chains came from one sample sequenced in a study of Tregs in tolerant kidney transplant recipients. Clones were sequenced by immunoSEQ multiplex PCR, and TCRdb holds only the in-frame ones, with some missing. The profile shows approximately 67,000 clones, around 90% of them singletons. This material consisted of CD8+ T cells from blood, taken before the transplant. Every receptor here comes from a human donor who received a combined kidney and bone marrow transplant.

The CDR3 nucleotides are TGTGCCAGCAAGATAGCGGGGGCCACAGATACGCAGTATTTT. This codes for CASKIAGATDTQYF. The chain links TRBV7-8 to TRBJ2-3, with TRBD2 matching over 9 bases. Germline V gene lookup returns CDR1 SGHVS and CDR2 FQNEAQ. Trimming cost V 7 bases and J 2 bases; bases outside gene matches: 4. CDR3 length: 14 residues.

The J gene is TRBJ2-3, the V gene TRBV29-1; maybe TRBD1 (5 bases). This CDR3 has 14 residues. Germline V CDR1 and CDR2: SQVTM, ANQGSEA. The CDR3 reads CATWGRKHTDTQYF. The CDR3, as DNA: TGCGCGACCTGGGGCAGAAAACACACAGATACGCAGTATTTT.

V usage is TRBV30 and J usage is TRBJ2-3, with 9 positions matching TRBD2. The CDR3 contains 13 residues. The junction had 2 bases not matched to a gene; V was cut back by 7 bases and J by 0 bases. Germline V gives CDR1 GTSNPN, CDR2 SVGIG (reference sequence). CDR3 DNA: TGTGCCTTTCTAGCGGGAAGCACAGATACGCAGTATTTT. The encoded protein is CAFLAGSTDTQYF.

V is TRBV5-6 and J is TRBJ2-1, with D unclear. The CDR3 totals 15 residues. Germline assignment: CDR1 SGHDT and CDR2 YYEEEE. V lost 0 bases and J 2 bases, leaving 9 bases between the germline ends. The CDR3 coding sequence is TGTGCCAGCAGCTTGGGACTTTTAACCTACAATGAGCAGTTCTTC. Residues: CASSLGLLTYNEQFF.

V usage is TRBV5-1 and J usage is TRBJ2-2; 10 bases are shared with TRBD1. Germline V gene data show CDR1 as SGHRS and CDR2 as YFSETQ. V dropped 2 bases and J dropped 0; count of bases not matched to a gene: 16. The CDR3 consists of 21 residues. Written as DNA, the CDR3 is TGCGCCAGCAGCTTTCCCTGGTCGGGACAGGGGACAAACGCGAACACCGGGGAGCTGTTTTTT. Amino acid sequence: CASSFPWSGQGTNANTGELFF.

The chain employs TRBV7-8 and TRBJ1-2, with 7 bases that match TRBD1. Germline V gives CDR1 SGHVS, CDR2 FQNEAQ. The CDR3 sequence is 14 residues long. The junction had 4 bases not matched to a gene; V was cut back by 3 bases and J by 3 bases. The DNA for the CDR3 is TGTGCCAGCAGCTTGGGGACAGATGACTATGGCTACACCTTC. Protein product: CASSLGTDDYGYTF.

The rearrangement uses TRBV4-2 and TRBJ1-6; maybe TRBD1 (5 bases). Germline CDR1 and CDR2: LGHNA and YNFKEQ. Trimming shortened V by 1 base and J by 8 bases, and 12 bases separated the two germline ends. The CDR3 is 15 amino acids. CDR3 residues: CASSQGGLRDSPLHF. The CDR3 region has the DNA TGTGCCAGCAGCCAAGGGGGCCTACGGGATTCACCCCTCCACTTT.

Written as DNA, the CDR3 is TGTGCTAGTGGTTCCCAGGGGGAGTACGCTGAAGCTTTCTTT. It specifies CASGSQGEYAEAFF. The chain links TRBV12-5 to TRBJ1-1, with 7 positions matching TRBD1. V shed 4 bases and J 6 bases; nucleotides not matched to a gene: 8. Germline CDR1 LGHNT, CDR2 FRNRAP. This CDR3 comprises 14 residues. The variable domain in full, completed from reference TRBV12-5 and TRBJ1-1, reads DARVTQTPRHKVTEMGQEVTMRCQPILGHNTVFWYRQTMMQGLELLAYFRNRAPLDDSGMPKDRFSAEMPDATLATLKIQPSEPRDSAVYFCASGSQGEYAEAFFGQGTRLTVV.

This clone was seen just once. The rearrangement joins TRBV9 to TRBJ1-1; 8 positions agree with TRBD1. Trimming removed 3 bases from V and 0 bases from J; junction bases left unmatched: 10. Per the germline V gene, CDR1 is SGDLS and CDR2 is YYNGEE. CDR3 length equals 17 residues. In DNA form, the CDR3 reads TGTGCCAGCAGCGCCGGACAGGGCGGGGGCCTGAACACTGAAGCTTTCTTT. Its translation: CASSAGQGGGLNTEAFF.

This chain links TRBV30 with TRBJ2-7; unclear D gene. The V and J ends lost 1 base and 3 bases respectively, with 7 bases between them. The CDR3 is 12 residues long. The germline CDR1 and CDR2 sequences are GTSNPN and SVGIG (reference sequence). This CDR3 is CAWSGDNYEQYF. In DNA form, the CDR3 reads TGTGCCTGGAGTGGTGACAACTACGAGCAGTACTTC.

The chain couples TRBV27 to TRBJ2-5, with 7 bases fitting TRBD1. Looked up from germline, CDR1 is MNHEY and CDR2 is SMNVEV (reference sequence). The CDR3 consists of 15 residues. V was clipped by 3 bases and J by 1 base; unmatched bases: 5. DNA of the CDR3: TGTGCCAGCAGTTTTTATCCAGGGGGCCAAGAGACCCAGTACTTC. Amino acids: CASSFYPGGQETQYF.

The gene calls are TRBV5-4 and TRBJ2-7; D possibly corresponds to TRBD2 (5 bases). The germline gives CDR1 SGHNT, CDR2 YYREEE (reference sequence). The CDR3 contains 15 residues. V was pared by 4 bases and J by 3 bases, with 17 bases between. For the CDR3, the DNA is TGTGCCAGCAGCCCCCACTTAGGAGGTTACTACGAGCAGTACTTC. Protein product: CASSPHLGGYYEQYF.

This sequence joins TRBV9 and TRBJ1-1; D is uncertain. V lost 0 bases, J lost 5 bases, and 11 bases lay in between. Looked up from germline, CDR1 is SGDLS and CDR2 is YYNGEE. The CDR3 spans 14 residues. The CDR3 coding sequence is TGTGCCAGCAGCGTAGGGAGCATTCAGACTGAAGCTTTCTTT. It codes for CASSVGSIQTEAFF.

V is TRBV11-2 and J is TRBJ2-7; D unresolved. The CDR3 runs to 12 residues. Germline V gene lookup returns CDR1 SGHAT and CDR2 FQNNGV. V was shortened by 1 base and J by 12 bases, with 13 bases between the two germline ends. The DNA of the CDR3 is TGTGCCAGCAGCTTAGGTAGCTCGGGTCGGTACTTC. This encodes CASSLGSSGRYF.

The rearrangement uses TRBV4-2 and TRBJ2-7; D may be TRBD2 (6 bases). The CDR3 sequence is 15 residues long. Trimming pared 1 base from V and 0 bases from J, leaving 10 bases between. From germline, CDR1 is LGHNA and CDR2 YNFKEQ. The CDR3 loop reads CASSQVAESSYEQYF. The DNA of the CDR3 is TGTGCCAGCAGCCAAGTAGCGGAAAGCTCCTACGAGCAGTACTTC.

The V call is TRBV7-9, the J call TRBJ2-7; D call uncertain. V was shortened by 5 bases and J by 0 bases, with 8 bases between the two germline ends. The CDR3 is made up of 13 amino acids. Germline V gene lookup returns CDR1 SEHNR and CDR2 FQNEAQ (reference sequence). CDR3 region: CASSETNSYEQYF. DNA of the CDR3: TGTGCCAGCAGCGAGACAAACTCCTACGAGCAGTACTTC.

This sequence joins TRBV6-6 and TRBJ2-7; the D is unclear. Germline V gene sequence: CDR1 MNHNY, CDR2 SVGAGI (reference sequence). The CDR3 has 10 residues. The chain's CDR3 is CATGSYEQYF. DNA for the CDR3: TGTGCGACTGGCTCCTACGAGCAGTACTTC.